This note documents a single TCR beta chain sequence. The data were produced by immunoSEQ multiplex PCR, yet TCRdb's version contains in-frame clones alone and is incomplete. The table lists 130,000 or so clones, roughly 89% of them singletons. This CDR3 region has 12 residues. With 6 bases removed from V and 2 bases from J, the gap between germline ends came to 7 bases. CDR1 is LGHDT, CDR2 YNNKEL, per germline (reference sequence). The data are from a study of control samples from healthy donors and cancer patients. V usage is TRBV3-1 (or the pseudogene TRBV3-2) and J usage is TRBJ1-1, with D perhaps matching TRBD1 (5 bases). Sequencing was done on a sample of PBMCs. The receptor's source is a man aged 45-65 years with head and neck cancer. The CDR3 nucleotides are TGTGCCAGCAGGACAGTTAACACTGAAGCTTTCTTT. Encoded protein: CASRTVNTEAFF.